The rows below give T cell receptor beta chains drawn from one sample of a study of CD8 T cells in ankylosing spondylitis. Each CDR3 protein gets one entry after TCRdb re-called the 5' RACE reads with MiXCR. The sample includes 220,000 or so distinct CDR3 sequences, about a sixth of them seen just once. The source material was blood, either unsorted or a sorted T cell fraction (not recorded which). The receptors shown here come from a male donor with ankylosing spondylitis. Both conserved end residues are part of each CDR3. Fields, in order: D gene, clone size, J gene, V gene, CDR3 DNA, CDR3 protein. A D gene is named only where the DNA matches it firmly. Clone size is given for some rows only: seen once, a few or many times, or a class if the clone is expanded.

>TRBD1|few|TRBJ2-7|TRBV12-3/TRBV12-4
TGTGCCAGCAGTTTAGCGCGGGTGGACAGGGTGACCAACTTC
CASSLARVDRVTNF
>NA|NA|TRBJ2-2|TRBV27
TGTGCCAGCAGTTTTGAGTTCACGAACACCGGGGAGCTGTTTTTT
CASSFEFTNTGELFF
>NA|NA|TRBJ1-1|TRBV12-3/TRBV12-4
TGTGCCAGCAGTTCGACGGAGGTCACTGAAGCTTTCTTT
CASSSTEVTEAFF
>NA|NA|TRBJ2-2|TRBV6-1
TGTGCCAGCACGTGGGATTCGAACACCGGGGAGCTGTTTTTT
CASTWDSNTGELFF
>NA|few|TRBJ2-7|TRBV18
TGTGCCAGCTCACCACCGGGGGGGCCCGAGCAGTACTTC
CASSPPGGPEQYF
>NA|NA|TRBJ2-1|TRBV12-3/TRBV12-4
TGTGCCAGCAGTTTAATACAGGGCCGTGAGCAGTTCTTC
CASSLIQGREQFF
>NA|many|TRBJ2-7|TRBV27
TGTGCCAGCAGTTTACCAGGGGCCTACGAGCAGTACTTC
CASSLPGAYEQYF
>NA|NA|TRBJ2-1|TRBV3-1
TGTGCCACCCGGGACGTGAGCTCCTACAATGAGCAGTTCTTC
CATRDVSSYNEQFF
>NA|few|TRBJ2-7|TRBV12-3/TRBV12-4
TGTGCCAGCAGTACGGGGACCTACGAGCAGTACTTC
CASSTGTYEQYF
>NA|NA|TRBJ1-6|TRBV27
TGTGCCAGCACCCCGACACCGAGCTCCTATAATTCACCCCTCCACTTT
CASTPTPSSYNSPLHF
>NA|NA|TRBJ2-2|TRBV2
TGTGCCAGCAGTGAAGCGCGTACGGGGGAGCTGTTTTTT
CASSEARTGELFF
>NA|few|TRBJ1-2|TRBV20-1
TGCAGTGCTAGAGGCTTAACTGGCTACACCTTC
CSARGLTGYTF
>NA|few|TRBJ2-7|TRBV19
TGTGCCAGTAGGCCGTCGGACGGAGCTTACGAGCAGTACTTC
CASRPSDGAYEQYF
>NA|few|TRBJ2-1|TRBV9
TGTGCCAGCAGCGTAGACGGGCTAACTAGTCCTTACGGAGGGGGCGCGCTCTACAATGAGCAGTTCTTC
CASSVDGLTSPYGGGALYNEQFF
>NA|few|TRBJ2-2|TRBV20-1
TGCAGTGCGGTGCGGGAGAACACCGGGGAGCTGTTTTTT
CSAVRENTGELFF
>NA|NA|TRBJ1-2|TRBV9
TGTGCCAGCAGCAAAGGGGGGGGGACTTTATTATATGGCTACACCTTC
CASSKGGGTLLYGYTF
>NA|few|TRBJ1-2|TRBV7-8
TGTGCCAGCAGCTTAGAATGGGGTCGTGGCTACACCTTC
CASSLEWGRGYTF
>TRBD1|NA|TRBJ2-2|TRBV6-5
TGTGCCAGCAGTTACGGACGACAGGGGGCGAACACCGGGGAGCTGTTTTTT
CASSYGRQGANTGELFF
>NA|NA|TRBJ2-7|TRBV6-1
TGTGCCAGCAGTGACCGGGACACCTCCTACGAGCAGTACTTC
CASSDRDTSYEQYF
>NA|few|TRBJ2-2|TRBV20-1
TGCAGTGCTGGGGGATACACCGGGGAGCTGTTTTTT
CSAGGYTGELFF
>NA|NA|TRBJ2-3|TRBV20-1
TGCAGTGCTAGAGATCTTTCCGGGGTCCTCACAGATACGCAGTATTTT
CSARDLSGVLTDTQYF
>TRBD2|NA|TRBJ2-2|TRBV19
TGTGCCAGTAGGGGGACTAGCGGGGGAACGAACACCGGGGAGCTGTTTTTT
CASRGTSGGTNTGELFF
>NA|NA|TRBJ1-2|TRBV9
TGTGCCAGCAGCGCCTGGGACAATGGCTACACCTTC
CASSAWDNGYTF
>NA|NA|TRBJ2-1|TRBV20-1
TGCAGTGCTAGAGATCTCCAAGCCCTTAATGAGCAGTTCTTC
CSARDLQALNEQFF
>TRBD2|NA|TRBJ2-7|TRBV13
TGTGCCAGCAGCTTCGGACTAGCGGGATCTACCTACGAGCAGTACTTC
CASSFGLAGSTYEQYF
>NA|few|TRBJ2-1|TRBV19
TGTGCCAGTAGTATAGGTGGAGGGGGCGATGAGCAGTTCTTC
CASSIGGGGDEQFF
>TRBD1|few|TRBJ2-5|TRBV7-9
TGTGCCAGCAGCCCCGGGACAGGGGAGACCCAGTACTTC
CASSPGTGETQYF
>NA|NA|TRBJ2-7|TRBV7-9
TGTGCCAGCACCCACCCCGGCAGGGACCACGAGCAGTACTTC
CASTHPGRDHEQYF
>NA|few|TRBJ2-1|TRBV24-1
TGTGCCACCAGTGATCCATACACCAACCCCTACAATGAGCAGTTCTTC
CATSDPYTNPYNEQFF
>NA|few|TRBJ1-3|TRBV2
TGTGCCTGGAAGATTATCTCTGGAAACACCATATATTTT
CAWKIISGNTIYF
>TRBD1|many|TRBJ1-5|TRBV25-1
TGTGCCAGCAGTGAATTTGACAGGGGGCAGGATCAGCCCCAGCATTTT
CASSEFDRGQDQPQHF
>TRBD2|NA|TRBJ2-3|TRBV11-1
TGTGCCAGCAGCTTCCCTTGGCCCCGGGAGGGACTCACAGATACGCAGTATTTT
CASSFPWPREGLTDTQYF
>TRBD2|NA|TRBJ2-7|TRBV5-1
TGCGCCAGCAGCTTTACCGGGACTAGCGGATACGAGCAGTACTTC
CASSFTGTSGYEQYF
>TRBD1|NA|TRBJ2-7|TRBV11-2
TGTGCCAGCAGCCAATGGACAGGGGCCTACGAGCAGTACTTC
CASSQWTGAYEQYF
>TRBD2|NA|TRBJ2-1|TRBV7-6
TGTGCCAGCAGCGCGGGACTAGCGGGGTACAATGAGCAGTTCTTC
CASSAGLAGYNEQFF
>TRBD2|NA|TRBJ2-7|TRBV13
TGTGCCAGCAGCGCCAGACTAGCGGGAGACTACGAGCAGTACTTC
CASSARLAGDYEQYF
>TRBD1|NA|TRBJ1-5|TRBV6-5
TGTGCCAGCAGTTCCCCGACAGGGGACATGGTCGGCAATCAGCCCCAGCATTTT
CASSSPTGDMVGNQPQHF
>NA|NA|TRBJ2-6|TRBV4-3
TGCGCCAGCAGCCAAGATCTCGAGGGACTCCTGGGGTCTGGGGCCAACGTCCTGACTTTC
CASSQDLEGLLGSGANVLTF
>NA|NA|TRBJ1-1|TRBV27
TGTGCCAGCAGTTTAACGACAGGTTATGAAGCTTTCTTT
CASSLTTGYEAFF
>NA|few|TRBJ2-1|TRBV6-1
TGTGCCAGCAGTGAATCCAGAAACTACAATGAGCAGTTCTTC
CASSESRNYNEQFF
>NA|NA|TRBJ2-3|TRBV4-1
TGCGCCAGCAGCCTCGGGGGAGCTGGCGATACGCAGTATTTT
CASSLGGAGDTQYF
>NA|NA|TRBJ2-1|TRBV7-9
TGTGCCAGCAGCTTAGGTTTCGGGCCGATTAATGAGCAGTTCTTC
CASSLGFGPINEQFF
>NA|NA|TRBJ2-3|TRBV7-8
TGTGCCAGCAGCCAAGTGACTAGGAGGGGAGATACGCAGTATTTT
CASSQVTRRGDTQYF
>NA|few|TRBJ2-3|TRBV24-1
TGTGCCACCAGTGAAACGGGGGAGGTGGATACGCAGTATTTT
CATSETGEVDTQYF
>TRBD1|NA|TRBJ2-7|TRBV19
TGTGCCAGTAGACAGGGGGGAGACTACGAGCAGTACTTC
CASRQGGDYEQYF
>NA|few|TRBJ2-2|TRBV2
TGTGCCAGCACGGCAGTTGAAACCGGGGAGCTGTTTTTT
CASTAVETGELFF
>TRBD2|NA|TRBJ2-1|TRBV27
TGTGCCAGCACCGGGACTAGCTCCTACAATGAGCAGTTCTTC
CASTGTSSYNEQFF
>NA|NA|TRBJ2-1|TRBV5-4
TGTGCCAGCAGCTTGGGGGCGGCTGGAGACAATGAGCAGTTCTTC
CASSLGAAGDNEQFF
>NA|NA|TRBJ2-3|TRBV20-1
TGCAGTGCCCCACGGAGCACAGATACGCAGTATTTT
CSAPRSTDTQYF
>TRBD2|NA|TRBJ2-2|TRBV9
TGTGCCAGCAGCATCTCGACTAGCGGGACGGATACCGGGGAGCTGTTTTTT
CASSISTSGTDTGELFF
>TRBD1|few|TRBJ1-2|TRBV6-1
TGTGCCAGCAGCGGACAGGCTGCGTCCTATGGCTACACCTTC
CASSGQAASYGYTF